Listed below are T cell receptor beta chains from one sample, sequenced in a study of T cells in Graves' hyperthyroidism and ophthalmopathy. Using its own MiXCR run on the multiplex PCR reads, TCRdb lists one record per CDR3 protein. This sample has 300,000 to 450,000 distinct CDR3 sequences; about 14% occur once, and the top ten carry roughly 21%. The sequencing sample was made of blood. Receptors originate from a woman in her 30s with Graves' ophthalmopathy. The CDR3 runs from the conserved cysteine through the conserved F or W. A D gene is named only where the DNA matches it firmly. Only part of the rows carry a size: once, few, many, or a class if the clone is expanded.

clone_size j_call v_call d_call cdr3_nt cdr3_aa
many TRBJ1-4 TRBV2 TRBD1 TGTGCCGGAACAGGGGGCGCGGGTAATGAAAAACTGTTTTTT CAGTGGAGNEKLFF
many TRBJ1-6 TRBV4-1 - TGCGCCAGCAGCCAAGTGGACATGGGCTTCGGGTATTCACCCCTCCACTTT CASSQVDMGFGYSPLHF
- TRBJ1-3 TRBV9 - TGTGCCAGCAGCGCCACCCAGGGACCTGGAAACACCATATATTTT CASSATQGPGNTIYF
- TRBJ2-7 TRBV29-1 - TGCAGCGTTGAAAGTCGGGCCTCGGGCGAGCAGTACTTC CSVESRASGEQYF
many TRBJ2-2 TRBV2 - TGTGCCAGCAAGACCAACACCGGGGAGCTGTTTTTT CASKTNTGELFF
once TRBJ2-1 TRBV19 - TGTGCCAGTAGTATATACAGGGACCCCTACAATGAGCAGTTCTTC CASSIYRDPYNEQFF
many TRBJ2-1 TRBV12-3/TRBV12-4 TRBD1 TGTGCCAGCAACCCGGGACAGGTTTTCAATGAGCAGTTCTTC CASNPGQVFNEQFF
many TRBJ2-7 TRBV6-1 - TGTGCCAGCAGGAAAAGTGGCGGGGACTACGAGCAGTACTTC CASRKSGGDYEQYF
few TRBJ1-6 TRBV7-9 - TGTGCCAGCAGCTTAATGATGGATTCACCCCTCCACTTT CASSLMMDSPLHF
- TRBJ2-4 TRBV7-3 TRBD2 TGTGCCAGCAGCTTCGGGGGTAGCGGGGGGGTTGGCATTCAGTACTTC CASSFGGSGGVGIQYF
many TRBJ2-7 TRBV28 - TGTGCCAGCACTCTCCCTGGGAGTATCCCCTACGAGCAGTACTTC CASTLPGSIPYEQYF
many TRBJ2-7 TRBV3-1 - TGTGCCAGTATGGGGTCCTGGGGATACGAGCAGTACTTC CASMGSWGYEQYF
many TRBJ2-2 TRBV7-9 - TGTGCCAGCAGCTTAGCGGGTAGGGTCCAGAACACCGGGGAGCTGTTTTTT CASSLAGRVQNTGELFF
- TRBJ2-4 TRBV5-6 - TGTGCCAGCAGCTTGTTCAGGGGAGAAGTGAACATTCAGTACTTC CASSLFRGEVNIQYF
many TRBJ1-5 TRBV2 - TGTGCCAGCGTGGGGCAACCAGTTGGTCAGCCCCAGCATTTT CASVGQPVGQPQHF
many TRBJ2-7 TRBV6-5 - TGTGCCAGCAGTTACCCGGGGTCGCGACAGGAGCAGTACTTC CASSYPGSRQEQYF
- TRBJ1-4 TRBV6-1 TRBD1 TGTGCCGGCGGACAGGGAGAAAAACTGTTTTTT CAGGQGEKLFF
- TRBJ1-4 TRBV5-1 - TGCGCCAGCAACCGGGACGGGCAGCTGAGGCGCCTGTTTTTT CASNRDGQLRRLFF
few TRBJ2-2 TRBV29-1 - TGCAGCGGGGGCGGGTCTGGGGAGCTGTTTTTT CSGGGSGELFF
many TRBJ2-7 TRBV11-3 - TGTGCCAGCAGCTTAGAAAGAAGTGAGCAGTACTTC CASSLERSEQYF
few TRBJ1-1 TRBV12-3/TRBV12-4 - TGTGCCAGCAGTTTAAGGGTCTCGTCTGAAGCTTTCTTT CASSLRVSSEAFF
many TRBJ1-1 TRBV5-1 - TGCGCCAGCAGCTTGGCCGGCAGGACGGGCGCTATGAACACTGAAGCTTTCTTT CASSLAGRTGAMNTEAFF
few TRBJ2-7 TRBV3-1 TRBD2 TGTGCCAGCAGCCAAGAGGGACTAGCGGGGAGGCACGAGCAGTACTTC CASSQEGLAGRHEQYF
many TRBJ2-1 TRBV12-3/TRBV12-4 - TGTGCCAGCAGTCCAAGAATGGGGTCCTACAATGAGCAGTTCTTC CASSPRMGSYNEQFF
few TRBJ2-7 TRBV20-1 - TGCAGTGCTAGCGCGGGACATAGCTCCTACGAGCAGTACTTC CSASAGHSSYEQYF
- TRBJ2-1 TRBV28 - TGTGCCAGCAGGCGGGGTATAAGCTCCTACAATGAGCAGTTCTTC CASRRGISSYNEQFF
many TRBJ2-1 TRBV10-3 TRBD2 TGTGCCATCAGTGAGGGGACTAGCGGGGACAATGAGCAGTTCTTC CAISEGTSGDNEQFF